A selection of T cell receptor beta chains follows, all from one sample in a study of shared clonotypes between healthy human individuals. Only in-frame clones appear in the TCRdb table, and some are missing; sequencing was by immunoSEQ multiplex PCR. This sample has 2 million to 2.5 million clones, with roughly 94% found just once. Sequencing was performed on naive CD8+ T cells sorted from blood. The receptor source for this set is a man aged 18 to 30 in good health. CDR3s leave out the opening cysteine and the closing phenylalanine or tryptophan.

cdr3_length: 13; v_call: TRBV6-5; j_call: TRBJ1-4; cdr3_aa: ASSYDRQRNEKLF
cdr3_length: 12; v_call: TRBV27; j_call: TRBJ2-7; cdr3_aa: ASSFRGAIYEQY
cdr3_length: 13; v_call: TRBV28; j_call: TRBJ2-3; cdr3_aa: ASSPAGEGADTQY
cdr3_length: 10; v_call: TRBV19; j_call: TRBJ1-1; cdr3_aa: ASSLEGAEAF
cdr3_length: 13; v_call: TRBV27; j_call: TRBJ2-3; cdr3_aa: ASSLYGTGTDTQY
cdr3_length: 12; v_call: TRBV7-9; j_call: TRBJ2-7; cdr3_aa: ASSLVQGSYEQY
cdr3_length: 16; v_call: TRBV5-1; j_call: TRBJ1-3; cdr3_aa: ASSLLGQGFLSGNTIY
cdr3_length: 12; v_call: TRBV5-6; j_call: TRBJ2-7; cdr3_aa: ASSEARTGALQY
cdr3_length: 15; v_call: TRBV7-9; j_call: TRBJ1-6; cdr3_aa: ASSLDYRDRGNSPLH
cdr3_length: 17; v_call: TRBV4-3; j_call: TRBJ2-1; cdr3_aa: ASSQEGVLVYGRDNEQF
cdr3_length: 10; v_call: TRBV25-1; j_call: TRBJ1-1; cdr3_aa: ASSEWDTEAF
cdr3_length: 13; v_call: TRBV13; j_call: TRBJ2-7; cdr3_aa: ASSSLAGSSYEQY
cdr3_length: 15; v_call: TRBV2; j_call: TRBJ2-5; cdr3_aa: ASSESTDPNGQETQY
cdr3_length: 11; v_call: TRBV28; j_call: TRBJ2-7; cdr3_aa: ASSLGAVYEQY
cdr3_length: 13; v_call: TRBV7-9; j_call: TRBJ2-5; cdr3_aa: ASSFSGTSMETQY
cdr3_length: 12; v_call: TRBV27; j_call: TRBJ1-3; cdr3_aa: ASSLLASGNTIY
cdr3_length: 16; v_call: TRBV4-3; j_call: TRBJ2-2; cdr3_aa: ASSQDSPGGPRTGELF
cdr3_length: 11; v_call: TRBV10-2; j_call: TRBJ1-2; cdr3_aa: ASSEPGPSGYT
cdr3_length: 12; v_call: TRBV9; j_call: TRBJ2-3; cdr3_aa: ASSVGGGSDTQY
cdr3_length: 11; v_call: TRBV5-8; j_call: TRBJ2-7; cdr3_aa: ASSLGGRDEQY
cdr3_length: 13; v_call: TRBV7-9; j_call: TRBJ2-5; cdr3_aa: ASSSPLGFRETQY
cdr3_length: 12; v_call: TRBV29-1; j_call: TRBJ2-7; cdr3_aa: SVEATGGSYEQY
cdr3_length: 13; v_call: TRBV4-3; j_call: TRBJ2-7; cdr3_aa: ASSQGLAASYEQY
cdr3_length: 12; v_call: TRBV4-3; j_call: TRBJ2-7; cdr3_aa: ASSQLSVTYEQY
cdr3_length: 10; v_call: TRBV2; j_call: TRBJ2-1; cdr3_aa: ASSYTGLEQF
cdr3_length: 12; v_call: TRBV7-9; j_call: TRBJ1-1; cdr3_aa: ASSLAVGVTEAF
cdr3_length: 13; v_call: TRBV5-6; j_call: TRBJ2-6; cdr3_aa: ASSSQGNGANVLT
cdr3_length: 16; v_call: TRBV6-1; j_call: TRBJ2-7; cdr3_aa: ASSDRTSGLQNSYEQY
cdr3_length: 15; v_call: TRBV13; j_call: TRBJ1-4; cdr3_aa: ASSITGRLATNEKLF
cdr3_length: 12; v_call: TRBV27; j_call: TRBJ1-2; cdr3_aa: ASSLVAGIDGYT
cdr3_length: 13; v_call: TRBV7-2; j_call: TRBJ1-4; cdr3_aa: ASSTDGTTNEKLF
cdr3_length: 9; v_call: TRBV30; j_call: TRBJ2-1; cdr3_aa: AWSMSSEQF
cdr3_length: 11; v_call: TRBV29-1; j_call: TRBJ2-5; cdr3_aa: SVERGIQETQY
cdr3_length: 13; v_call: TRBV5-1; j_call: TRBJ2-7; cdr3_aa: ASSWMGTGSNEQY
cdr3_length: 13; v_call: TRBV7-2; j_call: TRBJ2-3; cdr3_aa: ASSSSGSEGDTQY
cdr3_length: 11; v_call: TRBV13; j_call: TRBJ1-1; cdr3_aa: ASSLENKAEAF
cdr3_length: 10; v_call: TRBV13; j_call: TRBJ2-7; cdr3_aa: ASSDRTYEQY